This TCR beta chain was sequenced for a study of T and B cells in COVID-19 patients. BIOMED2 TRB-A/B primer pools were used in multiplex TRB PCR. TCRdb reanalysed the multiplex PCR reads using MiXCR and keeps one entry per CDR3 protein. Of about 17,000 distinct CDR3 sequences in the sample, 25% to 30% are singletons; the top ten hold around 4.8%. Study outcomes and limitations: Sorted SARS-CoV-2-responsive or tetramer+ T cells and CD4+, regulatory and CD8+ subsets were not yet sequenced. Blood from mildly ill patients while symptomatic, and early samples from severe cases, were scarce.

The CDR3 contains 14 residues. V lost 10 bases to trimming and J lost 8 bases; unmatched junction nucleotides: 10. CDR1 is MNHNS and CDR2 is SASEGT in the germline V gene. As regards this clonotype: No antigen is known for it.

Each TRB amplification used about 250-550 ng of genomic DNA from blood. The sequencing input was blood. The V gene is TRBV6-1, the J gene TRBJ2-1; 11 nucleotides align to TRBD2. This TCR came from a human donor who had recovered from COVID-19. This CDR3 is CAIILAGGLYEQFF. The DNA for the CDR3 is TGTGCCATCATATTAGCGGGGGGGCTGTATGAGCAGTTCTTC.